A single sample gave rise to the 25 T cell receptor beta chains below, sequenced in a study of blood T cell repertoires in COVID-19. Clones were read by immunoSEQ multiplex PCR, and TCRdb kept only the in-frame ones, dropping some. The sample holds around 270,000 clones; around 85% are singletons and the top ten take roughly 4%. Specimen: PBMCs or T cells enriched from blood (not recorded which). These receptor sequences come from a woman in her twenties or thirties who had recovered from COVID-19.

V and J are TRBV3-1 (or the pseudogene TRBV3-2) and TRBJ2-7; unclear D gene. This CDR3 comprises 12 residues. The V gene's germline CDR1 is LGHDT and CDR2 YNNKEL (reference sequence). Deletions cut 5 bases from V and 2 bases from J, with 7 bases between. The CDR3 DNA follows: TGTGCCAGCAGCGACTTCACCTACGAGCAGTACTTC. Its translation: CASSDFTYEQYF.

The V gene is TRBV18, the J gene TRBJ1-3; 7 nucleotides match TRBD1. The V and J ends lost 3 bases and 4 bases, in that order; junction bases with no gene match: 12. CDR3 length: 17 amino acids. The germline V gene encodes CDR1 KGHSH and CDR2 LQKENI. The CDR3 here is CASSPQEQGTRGNTIYF. The CDR3 DNA follows: TGTGCCAGCTCACCCCAAGAACAGGGGACGCGAGGAAACACCATATATTTT.

This sequence joins TRBV5-6 and TRBJ2-3, with TRBD2 identical over 11 bases. CDR3 length equals 16 residues. J gave up 2 bases and V 6 bases, and 8 bases lay outside the gene matches. Germline V gives CDR1 SGHDT, CDR2 YYEEEE. CDR3 bases: TGTGCCAGCATTTTATTAGCGGGGGGGCCCACAGATACGCAGTATTTT. Its translation is CASILLAGGPTDTQYF.

V usage is TRBV20-1 and J usage is TRBJ2-7; tentatively, D is TRBD2 (6 bases). This CDR3 is built from 11 residues. Per the germline V gene, CDR1 is DFQATT and CDR2 is SNEGSKA (reference sequence). V was shortened by 5 bases and J by 3 bases, with 8 bases between the two germline ends. CDR3: CSAWDFYEQYF. The CDR3 nucleotides read TGCAGTGCTTGGGACTTCTACGAGCAGTACTTC.

The chain uses TRBV6-5 and TRBJ1-1; D uncertain. V dropped 10 bases and J dropped 0 bases, with 12 bases sitting between them. CDR1 is MNHEY, CDR2 SVGAGI, per germline. The CDR3 consists of 13 residues. The CDR3 reads CATWPGVNTEAFF. The CDR3 bases are TGTGCCACCTGGCCGGGAGTGAACACTGAAGCTTTCTTT.

This chain uses TRBV2 with TRBJ2-3; 10 bases align to TRBD2. Per germline, CDR1 SNHLY and CDR2 FYNNEI. This CDR3 is 15 amino acids long. J was trimmed by 4 bases and V by 5 bases; bases with no gene match: 6. CDR3 nucleotide sequence: TGTGCCAGCAGTTGGACTAGCGGCGGCTCAGATACGCAGTATTTT. As protein: CASSWTSGGSDTQYF.

The V call is TRBV29-1, the J call TRBJ1-5, with D unclear. The germline V gene encodes CDR1 SQVTM and CDR2 ANQGSEA. This CDR3 contains 14 residues. Trimming removed 4 bases from V and 0 bases from J, with 10 bases in between. The DNA for the CDR3 is TGCAGCGTTGCAGAGAGGGATAGCAATCAGCCCCAGCATTTT. Protein sequence: CSVAERDSNQPQHF.

The chain links TRBV3-1 (or the pseudogene TRBV3-2) to TRBJ1-5, with D perhaps matching TRBD1 (6 bases). Germline V gene lookup returns CDR1 LGHDT and CDR2 YNNKEL (reference sequence). V was cut by 4 bases and J by 3 bases, with 13 bases left in between. The CDR3 is 15 residues long. CDR3 sequence reads: CASSLTQGPNQPQHF. Written as DNA, the CDR3 is TGTGCCAGCAGCCTGACACAGGGCCCCAATCAGCCCCAGCATTTT.

This chain joins TRBV7-2 and TRBJ2-3, with D perhaps TRBD2 (5 bases). Trimming removed 3 bases from V and 7 bases from J, with 11 bases in between. Germline V CDR1 and CDR2: SGHTA, FQGNSA. The CDR3 spans 13 residues. CDR3 in DNA: TGTGCCAGCAGCTTGTCGGACTGGCATACGCAGTATTTT. Protein sequence: CASSLSDWHTQYF.

The rearrangement joins TRBV28 to TRBJ1-4, with a tentative D call TRBD1 (5 bases). V was cut by 8 bases and J by 6 bases, with 16 bases left in between. The CDR3 runs 14 residues. The germline V gene encodes CDR1 MDHEN and CDR2 SYDVKM. The CDR3: CASGAFRRYEKLFF. CDR3 nucleotide sequence: TGTGCCAGCGGGGCCTTCCGACGTTATGAAAAACTGTTTTTT. Variable domain in full (rest from reference TRBV28 and TRBJ1-4): DVKVTQSSRYLVKRTGEKVFLECVQDMDHENMFWYRQDPGLGLRLIYFSYDVKMKEKGDIPEGYSVSREKKERFSLILESASTNQTSMYLCASGAFRRYEKLFFGSGTQLSVL.

This clone was observed a few times. The gene calls are TRBV28 and TRBJ1-6, with 7 bases that match TRBD1. The CDR3 loop spans 15 amino acids. J lost 10 bases, V lost 4 bases, and 10 bases had no gene match. Germline CDR1 and CDR2: MDHEN and SYDVKM. The CDR3 protein is CASSSLTGSISPLHF. As DNA, the CDR3 is TGTGCCAGCAGTTCGCTGACAGGGAGTATCTCACCCCTCCACTTT.

The chain combines TRBV4-1 with TRBJ2-2; D is ambiguous. V was trimmed by 1 base and J by 7 bases, leaving 10 bases between them. This CDR3 has 14 amino acids. Per germline, CDR1 MGHRA and CDR2 YSYEKL. The CDR3 spells CASSQADRGGELFF. For the CDR3, the DNA is TGCGCCAGCAGCCAAGCAGACCGAGGCGGGGAGCTGTTTTTT.

In this sample, this clone turned up a few times. The chain is built from TRBV10-3 and TRBJ2-7; possible D gene TRBD2, 6 bases. V dropped 0 bases and J dropped 5 bases, with 11 bases sitting between them. This CDR3 is 14 amino acids long. Germline assignment: CDR1 ENHRY and CDR2 SYGVKD. The CDR3 sequence: CAISESAGRNEQYF. The CDR3 DNA is TGTGCCATCAGTGAGTCAGCAGGGAGGAACGAGCAGTACTTC.

J is TRBJ2-7 and V is TRBV7-6; TRBD1 aligns across 11 bases. The CDR3 has 16 amino acids. V was pared by 2 bases and J by 2 bases, with 5 bases of the junction left unmatched. Germline V gives CDR1 SGHVS, CDR2 FNYEAQ. CDR3 DNA: TGTGCCAGCAGCTTATATGGGGGACAGGGGGCCTACGAGCAGTACTTC. It translates to CASSLYGGQGAYEQYF. The entire variable domain, with the rest obtained from reference TRBV7-6 and TRBJ2-7, is as follows: GAGVSQSPRYKVTKRGQDVALRCDPISGHVSLYWYRQALGQGPEFLTYFNYEAQQDKSGLPNDRFSAERPEGSISTLTIQRTEQRDSAMYRCASSLYGGQGAYEQYFGPGTRLTVT.

The chain uses TRBV15 and TRBJ1-1; D is uncertain. This CDR3 contains 13 residues. The V gene lost 1 base and the J gene lost 2 bases, with 5 bases spanning the gap. Germline-derived CDR1 and CDR2 are LNHNV and YYDKDF (reference sequence). The CDR3 nucleotides read TGTGCCACCAGCAGAGGAGCTAACACTGAAGCTTTCTTT. It translates to CATSRGANTEAFF.

The chain joins TRBV30 to TRBJ1-6; D ambiguous. V dropped 5 bases and J dropped 9 bases, with 11 bases sitting between them. Germline-derived CDR1 and CDR2 are GTSNPN and SVGIG (reference sequence). This CDR3 region has 12 residues. The CDR3 is CAWSLRGSPLHF. In DNA form, the CDR3 reads TGTGCCTGGTCCCTCCGGGGTTCACCCCTCCACTTT.

The J gene is TRBJ1-2, the V gene TRBV11-2; D uncertain. V was clipped by 3 bases and J by 6 bases, with 8 bases between them. From germline, CDR1 is SGHAT and CDR2 FQNNGV. This CDR3 has 12 amino acids. This chain's CDR3 is CASSFGGDGYTF. The DNA of the CDR3 is TGTGCCAGCAGCTTCGGAGGAGATGGCTACACCTTC.

The CDR3 loop is CASSFGGAYTGELFF. DNA of the CDR3: TGTGCCAGCAGTTTCGGGGGGGCGTACACCGGGGAGCTGTTTTTT. V usage is TRBV27 and J usage is TRBJ2-2; 8 positions match TRBD2. The V segment lost 3 bases and the J segment 3 bases; nucleotides outside the gene matches: 3. The germline CDR1 and CDR2 sequences are MNHEY and SMNVEV (reference sequence). The CDR3 contains 15 residues.

This clone was recorded only once. The V gene is TRBV6-5, the J gene TRBJ2-3; possibly TRBD2 for D (5 bases). Germline V gives CDR1 MNHEY, CDR2 SVGAGI. The CDR3 totals 14 residues. Deletions cut 7 bases from V and 1 base from J, with 12 bases between. CDR3 sequence: CASKAGPGTDTQYF. CDR3 DNA: TGTGCCAGCAAGGCGGGTCCCGGCACAGATACGCAGTATTTT.

The chain couples TRBV28 to TRBJ2-7; D unresolved. The V and J ends lost 6 bases and 2 bases respectively, with 14 bases between them. Per germline, CDR1 MDHEN and CDR2 SYDVKM. The CDR3 consists of 14 residues. CDR3 bases: TGTGCCAGCAGCCCGACTGAATTCACCTACGAGCAGTACTTC. As protein: CASSPTEFTYEQYF.

J is TRBJ1-3 and V is TRBV4-1, with D perhaps matching TRBD1 (5 bases). Trimming left V 8 bases short and J 2 bases short, with 13 bases between. The germline V gene has CDR1 MGHRA and CDR2 YSYEKL. The CDR3 loop spans 14 amino acids. The CDR3 sequence is CASRGGAPGNTIYF. CDR3 DNA sequence: TGCGCCAGCCGAGGAGGGGCCCCTGGAAACACCATATATTTT.

The J gene is TRBJ1-2, the V gene TRBV6-1; D is perhaps TRBD1 (6 bases). V lost 0 bases, J lost 6 bases, and 11 bases lay in between. Per germline, CDR1 MNHNS and CDR2 SASEGT. This CDR3 is 14 amino acids long. CDR3 coding DNA: TGTGCCAGCAGTGAAGCGCGGGGGCAGGATGGCTACACCTTC. It yields the protein CASSEARGQDGYTF.

The chain combines TRBV2 with TRBJ1-5, with D perhaps TRBD1 (6 bases). Deletions cut 4 bases from V and 7 bases from J, with 14 bases between. Germline V CDR1 and CDR2: SNHLY, FYNNEI. The CDR3 has 14 residues. CDR3 nucleotide sequence: TGTGCCAGCAGTGGGGGGCCCCTAAGACAGCCCCAGCATTTT. Translating it yields CASSGGPLRQPQHF. The entire variable domain, with the rest obtained from reference TRBV2 and TRBJ1-5, is as follows: EPEVTQTPSHQVTQMGQEVILRCVPISNHLYFYWYRQILGQKVEFLVSFYNNEISEKSEIFDDQFSVERPDGSNFTLKIRSTKLEDSAMYFCASSGGPLRQPQHFGDGTRLSIL.

This chain joins TRBV5-6 and TRBJ2-5, with TRBD2 matching over 13 bases. V lost 4 bases to trimming and J lost 8 bases; unmatched junction nucleotides: 5. The germline CDR1 and CDR2 sequences are SGHDT and YYEEEE. CDR3 length equals 14 residues. Here the CDR3 DNA reads TGTGCCAGCAGCGGGACTAGCGGGGAGGAAACCCAGTACTTC. This encodes CASSGTSGEETQYF. The entire variable domain, with the rest obtained from reference TRBV5-6 and TRBJ2-5, is as follows: DAGVTQSPTHLIKTRGQQVTLRCSPKSGHDTVSWYQQALGQGPQFIFQYYEEEERQRGNFPDRFSGHQFPNYSSELNVNALLLGDSALYLCASSGTSGEETQYFGPGTRLLVL.

The CDR3 nucleotides are TGTGCCAGCAGTTTAGGGACAGGTCCTGAAGCTTTCTTT. Amino acids: CASSLGTGPEAFF. This chain links TRBV27 with TRBJ1-1; 8 bases align to TRBD1. CDR1 is MNHEY and CDR2 is SMNVEV in the germline V gene (reference sequence). CDR3 length equals 13 residues. Trimming took 2 bases from V and 6 from J; bases not matched to a gene: 2.